This TCR beta chain was captured in a study of early T cells in non-severe SARS-CoV-2 infection. The CDR3 has 15 amino acids. Per the germline V gene, CDR1 is SNHLY and CDR2 is FYNNEI. Trimming at V came to 2 bases and at J to 2 bases, leaving 5 bases not matched to a gene. Tagging with unique molecular identifiers was applied to individual cDNA molecules. TCRdb reprocessed the 5' RACE reads with MiXCR, giving one entry per CDR3 protein. Of roughly 46,000 distinct CDR3 sequences listed, roughly 5.7% are singletons. This clonotype was seen a handful of times. The chain has TRBV2 and TRBJ2-5; TRBD1 matches 7 bases. The TCR was taken from an adult who was a healthcare worker with PCR-confirmed SARS-CoV-2 infection or an uninfected control (not recorded which). The sequencing used whole blood, collected at baseline. The CDR3 protein is CASSERQGVQETQYF. For the CDR3, the DNA is TGTGCCAGCAGTGAAAGGCAGGGGGTTCAAGAGACCCAGTACTTC.